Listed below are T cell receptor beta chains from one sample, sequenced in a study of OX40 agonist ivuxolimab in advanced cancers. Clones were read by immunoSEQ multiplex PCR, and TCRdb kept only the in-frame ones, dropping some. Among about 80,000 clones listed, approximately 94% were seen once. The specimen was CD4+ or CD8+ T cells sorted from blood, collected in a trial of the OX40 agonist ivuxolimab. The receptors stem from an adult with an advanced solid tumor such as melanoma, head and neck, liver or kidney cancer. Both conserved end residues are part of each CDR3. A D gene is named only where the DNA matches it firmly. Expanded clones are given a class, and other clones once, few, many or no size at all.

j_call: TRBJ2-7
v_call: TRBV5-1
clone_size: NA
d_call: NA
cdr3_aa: CASSLGSDEQYF
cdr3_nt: TGCGCCAGCAGCTTGGGCTCCGACGAGCAGTACTTC

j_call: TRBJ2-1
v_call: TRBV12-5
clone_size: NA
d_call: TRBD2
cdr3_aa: CASGLVLAGVFNEQFF
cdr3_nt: TGTGCTAGTGGTTTGGTACTAGCGGGAGTTTTCAATGAGCAGTTCTTC

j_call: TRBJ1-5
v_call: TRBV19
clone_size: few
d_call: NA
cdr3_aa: CASSIRADQPQHF
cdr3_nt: TGTGCCAGTAGTATCAGGGCTGATCAGCCCCAGCATTTT

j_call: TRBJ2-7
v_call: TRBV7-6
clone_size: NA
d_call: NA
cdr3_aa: CASSALPGGEQYF
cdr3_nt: TGTGCCAGCAGCGCCCTGCCGGGCGGCGAGCAGTACTTC

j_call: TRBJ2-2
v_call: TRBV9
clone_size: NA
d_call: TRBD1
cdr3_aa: CASSLQGALFTGELFF
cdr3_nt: TGTGCCAGCAGCTTGCAGGGGGCGCTTTTCACCGGGGAGCTGTTTTTT

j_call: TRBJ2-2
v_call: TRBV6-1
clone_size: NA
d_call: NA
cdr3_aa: CASSDRFVGELFF
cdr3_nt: TGTGCCAGCAGTGATCGGTTTGTGGGGGAGCTGTTTTTT

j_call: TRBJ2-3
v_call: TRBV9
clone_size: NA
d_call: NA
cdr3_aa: CASSVESRRNTDTQYF
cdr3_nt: TGTGCCAGCAGCGTAGAATCGCGTCGGAACACAGATACGCAGTATTTT

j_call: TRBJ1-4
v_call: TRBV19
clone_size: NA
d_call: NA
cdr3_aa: CASSIRAGLNEKLFF
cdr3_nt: TGTGCCAGTAGTATACGTGCAGGTTTAAATGAAAAACTGTTTTTT

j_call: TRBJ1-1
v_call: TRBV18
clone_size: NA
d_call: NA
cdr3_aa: CASSPRNQNTEAFF
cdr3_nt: TGTGCCAGCTCACCACGGAATCAGAACACTGAAGCTTTCTTT

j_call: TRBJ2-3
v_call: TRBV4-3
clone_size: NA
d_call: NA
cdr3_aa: CASSQDQGHSTDTQYF
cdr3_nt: TGCGCCAGCAGCCAAGATCAGGGACACTCCACAGATACGCAGTATTTT

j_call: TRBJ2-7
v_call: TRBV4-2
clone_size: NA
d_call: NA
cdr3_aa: CASSQDSQGFYEQYF
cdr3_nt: TGTGCCAGCAGCCAAGATTCGCAAGGCTTTTACGAGCAGTACTTC

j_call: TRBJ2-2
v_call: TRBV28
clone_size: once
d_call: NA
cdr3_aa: CASSSATVTGELFF
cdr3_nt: TGTGCCAGCAGTTCGGCGACGGTCACCGGGGAGCTGTTTTTT

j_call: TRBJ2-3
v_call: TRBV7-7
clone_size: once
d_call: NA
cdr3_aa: CASSPLGGSTDTQYF
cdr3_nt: TGTGCTAGCAGCCCCCTTGGGGGAAGCACAGATACGCAGTATTTT

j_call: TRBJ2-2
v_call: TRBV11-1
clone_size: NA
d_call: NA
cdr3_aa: CASRDYRTAGELFF
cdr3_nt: TGTGCCAGCAGGGACTATCGGACAGCCGGGGAGCTGTTTTTT

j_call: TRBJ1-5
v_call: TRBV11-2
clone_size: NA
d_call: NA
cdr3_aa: CASSFNLNQPQHF
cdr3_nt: TGTGCCAGCAGCTTTAATTTGAATCAGCCCCAGCATTTT

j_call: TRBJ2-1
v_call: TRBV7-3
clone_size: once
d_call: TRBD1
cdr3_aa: CASSPDRASYNEQFF
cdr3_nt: TGTGCCAGCAGCCCAGACAGGGCCTCCTACAATGAGCAGTTCTTC